This T cell receptor (beta chain) was identified during a study of blood T cell repertoires in COVID-19. Study at large: From T cells, B-cell-depleted T cells, or PBMCs came the material, which was cDNA or gDNA.

Assay used: immunoSEQ multiplex PCR; TCRdb lists only in-frame clones, some missing. The repertoire holds around 300,000 clones, around four fifths seen once, with roughly 9.4% in the top ten. V was pared by 4 bases and J by 1 base, with 17 bases of the junction left unmatched. The CDR3 loop spans 20 amino acids. Germline CDR1 and CDR2: LGHDT and YNNKEL (reference sequence). This TCR was sampled from a woman aged 50 to 60 who had recovered from COVID-19. This chain links TRBV3-1 (or the pseudogene TRBV3-2) with TRBJ2-2; 8 bases match TRBD2. The material sequenced was peripheral blood. DNA of the CDR3: TGTGCCAGCAGCCCAAGGACTAGCCCCACAACGACGAGGAACACCGGGGAGCTGTTTTTT. As protein: CASSPRTSPTTTRNTGELFF.